These 15 T cell receptor beta chains share one sample of origin, sequenced in a study of blood T cell repertoires in COVID-19. TCRdb's table, derived via immunoSEQ multiplex PCR, lists solely in-frame clones and lacks some. The sample has roughly 140,000 clones; 75% to 85% are singletons. Sequencing was done on a sample of peripheral blood. These receptors were taken from a woman between 45 and 60 years old with acute or convalescent COVID-19.

The chain has TRBV18 and TRBJ2-7; D is ambiguous. CDR3 size: 14 residues. The germline V and J ends were trimmed by 0 bases and 2 bases, with 8 bases remaining between them. Germline CDR1 and CDR2: KGHSH and LQKENI. In DNA form, the CDR3 reads TGTGCCAGCTCACCACCCGCCGGTACCTACGAGCAGTACTTC. Its translation: CASSPPAGTYEQYF.

The chain employs TRBV6-5 and TRBJ2-5; D might be TRBD1 (5 bases). The CDR3 extends over 13 amino acids. Germline-derived CDR1 and CDR2 are MNHEY and SVGAGI. V was clipped by 4 bases and J by 1 base, with 7 bases between them. The CDR3 region is CASSSGFQETQYF. Written as DNA, the CDR3 is TGTGCCAGCAGTTCAGGGTTCCAAGAGACCCAGTACTTC.

This chain joins TRBV28 and TRBJ1-3; no clear D gene. Germline lookup yields CDR1 MDHEN and CDR2 SYDVKM. The V and J ends lost 5 bases and 0 bases respectively, with 11 bases between them. The CDR3 loop spans 15 amino acids. As DNA, the CDR3 is TGTGCCAGCAGTGGGCGAATTACCTCTGGAAACACCATATATTTT. This sequence encodes CASSGRITSGNTIYF.

The V and J genes are TRBV12-3 or TRBV12-4 and TRBJ1-2; no definite D call. The CDR3 contains 13 residues. V lost 5 bases, J lost 0 bases, and 7 bases lay in between. CDR3 sequence reads: CASSPQTNYGYTF. Written as DNA, the CDR3 is TGTGCCAGCAGTCCTCAGACTAACTATGGCTACACCTTC.

CDR3 loop: CASSQVEGTNEKLFF. The CDR3 DNA follows: TGCGCCAGCAGCCAAGTAGAGGGAACTAATGAAAAACTGTTTTTT. The J gene is TRBJ1-4, the V gene TRBV4-1; no reliable D call. Trimming cost V 1 base and J 1 base, with 7 bases left between them. Per germline, CDR1 MGHRA and CDR2 YSYEKL. This CDR3 spans 15 amino acids.

This clone occurred a few times. V and J are TRBV4-2 and TRBJ2-7, with D unresolved. The CDR3 sequence is 13 residues long. Between the trimmed V and J ends, which lost 4 bases and 3 bases, there was a span of 10 bases. In germline, CDR1 is LGHNA, CDR2 YNFKEQ. The CDR3 DNA follows: TGTGCCAGCAGCCCCAATTCAGGCTACGAGCAGTACTTC. Its translation: CASSPNSGYEQYF.

This rearrangement joins TRBV7-2 to TRBJ2-1; D unresolved. The CDR3 extends over 12 amino acids. Per germline, CDR1 SGHTA and CDR2 FQGNSA. V was trimmed by 5 bases and J by 4 bases, leaving 6 bases between them. The CDR3 region is CASSPGYNEQFF. The CDR3 bases are TGTGCCAGCAGCCCCGGGTACAATGAGCAGTTCTTC.

The chain recombines TRBV28 with TRBJ1-1; no definite D call. V gave up 7 bases and J gave up 4 bases, with 16 bases separating them. CDR1 and CDR2 (germline): MDHEN, SYDVKM. The CDR3 runs 14 residues. CDR3 nucleotide sequence: TGTGCCAGCACCGTTCCCTCCGGTGCCACTGAAGCTTTCTTT. As protein: CASTVPSGATEAFF.

This clone was seen a few times. The chain joins TRBV27 to TRBJ2-7, with 10 bases aligning to TRBD1. The J segment lost 2 bases and the V segment lost 6 bases, leaving 4 bases of the junction unmatched. CDR1 is MNHEY, CDR2 SMNVEV, per germline (reference sequence). The CDR3 spans 14 residues. The CDR3, as DNA: TGTGCCAGCAGCAAGGACAGGGGGGCCTACGAGCAGTACTTC. Residues: CASSKDRGAYEQYF.

The rearrangement uses TRBV29-1 and TRBJ2-7, with D possibly matching TRBD1 (6 bases). From germline, CDR1 is SQVTM and CDR2 ANQGSEA. V was clipped by 7 bases and J by 0 bases, with 13 bases between them. The CDR3 has 13 amino acids. This chain's CDR3 is CSAKQGPSYEQYF. In DNA, the CDR3 is TGCAGCGCTAAACAGGGTCCCTCCTACGAGCAGTACTTC.

This sequence joins TRBV19 and TRBJ2-2, with TRBD2 identical over 11 bases. The J segment lost 4 bases and the V segment lost 9 bases, leaving 4 bases of the junction unmatched. The CDR3 contains 14 residues. Germline V lookup: CDR1 LNHDA, CDR2 SQIVND (reference sequence). Here the CDR3 reads CASGTSGGTGELFF. In DNA, the CDR3 is TGTGCCAGCGGGACTAGCGGAGGCACCGGGGAGCTGTTTTTT.

In this sample, this clone turned up once. The gene calls are TRBV7-3 and TRBJ2-3, with TRBD2 identical over 9 bases. Per the germline V gene, CDR1 is SGHTA and CDR2 is FQGTGA. V shed 3 bases, J shed 3 bases, and the junction held 7 bases outside the gene matches. The CDR3 is 16 residues long. The CDR3 reads CASSLGPGLATDTQYF. The CDR3 bases are TGTGCCAGCAGCTTGGGACCGGGACTAGCAACAGATACGCAGTATTTT.

This clone was recorded once. The chain couples TRBV24-1 to TRBJ2-1; 10 bases fit TRBD1. This CDR3 region has 18 residues. The trim removed 1 base at V and 4 bases at J, leaving 9 bases unmatched. CDR1 and CDR2 from the germline V gene are KGHDR and SFDVKD. As DNA, the CDR3 is TGTGCCACCAGTGATTTCCGGGACAGGGGCAATTCGTACAATGAGCAGTTCTTC. Protein sequence: CATSDFRDRGNSYNEQFF.

The chain employs TRBV28 and TRBJ2-5, with 11 bases that match TRBD2. The germline V gene encodes CDR1 MDHEN and CDR2 SYDVKM. The CDR3 loop spans 15 amino acids. With 6 bases clipped from V and 4 bases from J, the junction kept 7 bases outside the gene matches. The CDR3 nucleotides read TGTGCCAGCAGCCTAGCGGGGGGTGGGAGAGAGACCCAGTACTTC. This codes for CASSLAGGGRETQYF.

The chain employs TRBV4-3 and TRBJ2-3, with 8 positions matching TRBD1. The CDR3 is made up of 17 amino acids. The ends lost 1 base at V and 7 bases at J; junction bases unmatched: 13. Looked up from germline, CDR1 is LGHNA and CDR2 is YSLEER. Written as DNA, the CDR3 is TGCGCCAGCAGCCAAGGATTGGGGACAGGTGGAGGAAATACGCAGTATTTT. Protein product: CASSQGLGTGGGNTQYF.